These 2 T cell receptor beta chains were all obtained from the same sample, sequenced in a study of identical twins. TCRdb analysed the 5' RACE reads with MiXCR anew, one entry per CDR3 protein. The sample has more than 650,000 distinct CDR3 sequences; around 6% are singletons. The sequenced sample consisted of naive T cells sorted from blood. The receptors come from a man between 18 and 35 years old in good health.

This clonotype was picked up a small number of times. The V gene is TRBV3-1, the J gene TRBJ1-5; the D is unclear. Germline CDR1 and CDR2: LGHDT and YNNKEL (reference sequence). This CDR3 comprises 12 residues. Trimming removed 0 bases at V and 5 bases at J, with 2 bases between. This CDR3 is CASSQDYQPQHF. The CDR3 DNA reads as TGTGCCAGCAGCCAAGATTATCAGCCCCAGCATTTT.

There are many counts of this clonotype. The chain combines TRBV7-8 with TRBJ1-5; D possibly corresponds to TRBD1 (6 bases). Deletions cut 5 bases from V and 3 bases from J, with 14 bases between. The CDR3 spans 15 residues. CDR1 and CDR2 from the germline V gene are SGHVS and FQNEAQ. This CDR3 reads CASSASRTANQPQHF. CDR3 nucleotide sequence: TGTGCCAGCAGCGCTTCGAGGACAGCCAATCAGCCCCAGCATTTT. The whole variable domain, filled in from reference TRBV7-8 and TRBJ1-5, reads GAGVSQSPRYKVAKRGQDVALRCDPISGHVSLFWYQQALGQGPEFLTYFQNEAQLDKSGLPSDRFFAERPEGSVSTLKIQRTQQEDSAVYLCASSASRTANQPQHFGDGTRLSIL.